The clone carrying this TCR beta chain was counted at least ten times. Antigen: not known. The data belong to a study of early T cells in non-severe SARS-CoV-2 infection. On the study more broadly: The authors sequenced bulk RNA from unsorted whole blood, leaving chains unpaired. General study points: Using VDJdb, the matching emphasized anti-spike CD8 responses while missing private and CD4 specificities.

Trimming removed 6 bases at V and 2 bases at J, with 14 bases between. The CDR3 has 14 residues. Germline V CDR1 and CDR2: SGHRS, YFSETQ. Individual cDNA molecules received unique molecular identifiers. TCRdb processed the 5' RACE reads anew with MiXCR; each CDR3 protein has one entry. Of 70,000 or so distinct CDR3 sequences listed, approximately 12% are singletons. This TCR derives from an adult who was a healthcare worker with PCR-confirmed SARS-CoV-2 infection or an uninfected control (not recorded which). Sequenced input: whole blood. The chain uses TRBV5-1 and TRBJ1-2, with D hard to call. CDR3 nucleotides: TGCGCCAGCACGGCGAGGGCAGACAACTATGGCTACACCTTC. This encodes CASTARADNYGYTF.